Below, 26 T cell receptor beta chains from the same sample are listed, as sequenced in a study. A single record per CDR3 protein comes from TCRdb applying MiXCR to the 5' RACE reads. The sample yields more than 45,000 distinct CDR3 sequences, roughly 30% seen once. The specimen sequenced was tumor-infiltrating memory CD4+ T cells sorted from the breast tumor. Stated subset: memory CD4+ T cells, CD4+CD45RO+CD25-. Receptors were obtained from a female donor with breast cancer.

The chain joins TRBV5-1 to TRBJ2-2, with 9 bases fitting TRBD1. J was trimmed by 4 bases and V by 6 bases; bases with no gene match: 4. CDR1 and CDR2 (germline): SGHRS, YFSETQ. The CDR3 extends over 14 amino acids. The CDR3 sequence: CASTGQGFTGELFF. The CDR3 nucleotides read TGCGCCAGCACCGGACAGGGGTTCACCGGGGAGCTGTTTTTT.

As to this clonotype: Likely a read error: the CDR3 ends without its conserved phenylalanine or tryptophan. V usage is TRBV24-1 and J usage is TRBJ2-7; D may be TRBD1 or TRBD2 (5 bases each). The germline V and J ends were trimmed by 4 bases and 4 bases, with 19 bases remaining between them. The CDR3 is 16 residues long. The V gene's germline CDR1 is KGHDR and CDR2 SFDVKD. The chain's CDR3 is CATSDPVPGPAYEQYS. The CDR3, as DNA: TGTGCCACCAGTGACCCTGTACCGGGACCCGCTTACGAGCAGTACTCC.

This clonotype showed up many times. The V and J genes are TRBV6-5 and TRBJ1-3; D gene uncertain. V dropped 4 bases and J dropped 0 bases, with 10 bases sitting between them. Looked up from germline, CDR1 is MNHEY and CDR2 is SVGAGI. The CDR3 spans 15 residues. The chain's CDR3 is CASSSTPGSGNTIYF. DNA for the CDR3: TGTGCCAGCAGTTCCACCCCGGGCTCTGGAAACACCATATATTTT.

This clonotype occurred a few times. The rearrangement joins TRBV5-1 to TRBJ2-1; possible D gene TRBD2, 6 bases. Germline V gene sequence: CDR1 SGHRS, CDR2 YFSETQ. V lost 2 bases to trimming and J lost 6 bases, with 12 bases between them. The CDR3 has 14 residues. The CDR3 region has the DNA TGCGCCAGCAGCTTCGGGAGTAGGGTCAATGAGCAGTTCTTC. Translated: CASSFGSRVNEQFF.

The rearrangement links TRBV6-5 to TRBJ2-5, with D hard to call. The CDR3 totals 13 residues. In germline, CDR1 is MNHEY, CDR2 SVGAGI. V dropped 1 base and J dropped 3 bases, with 6 bases sitting between them. DNA for the CDR3: TGTGCCAGCAGTTACTATGAGGAAGAGACCCAGTACTTC. Its translation is CASSYYEEETQYF.

Worth noting for this clonotype: A much larger clone lies a single base off, so this may be a read error. This rearrangement joins TRBV5-5 to TRBJ1-2, with D unclear. The CDR3 consists of 15 residues. The germline V gene encodes CDR1 SGHKS and CDR2 YYEKEE (reference sequence). This CDR3 reads CARSLAPGSNYGYTF. The CDR3 nucleotides read TGTGCCAGAAGCTTGGCCCCGGGATCCAACTATGGCTACACCTTC.

This clonotype qualifies as medium-sized (0.01 to 0.1%). The chain couples TRBV7-2 to TRBJ2-7; possibly TRBD2 for D (5 bases). This CDR3 has 14 residues. The V end was cut by 8 bases, the J end by 0 bases, with 14 bases between. CDR1 SGHTA and CDR2 FQGNSA come from the germline V gene. CDR3 sequence (DNA): TGTGCCAGCCAAGAGGGCGGTCTCTCCTACGAGCAGTACTTC. Protein product: CASQEGGLSYEQYF.

This clonotype occurred a few times. The rearrangement joins TRBV29-1 to TRBJ2-5; D is ambiguous. The germline V gene has CDR1 SQVTM and CDR2 ANQGSEA. V lost 4 bases and J 2 bases, leaving 8 bases between the germline ends. The CDR3 length is 12 residues. The CDR3 nucleotides read TGCAGCGTTGGCCACGAACAAGAGACCCAGTACTTC. Translating it yields CSVGHEQETQYF.

This clonotype was seen more than once but under ten times. V is TRBV5-5 and J is TRBJ1-5, with TRBD1 as a possible D gene (5 bases). The V end lost 2 bases, the J end lost 3 bases, and 18 bases lay between the germline ends. CDR1 and CDR2 from the germline V gene are SGHKS and YYEKEE (reference sequence). The CDR3 totals 17 residues. The chain's CDR3 is CASSLDPTWGPNQPQHF. The DNA for the CDR3 is TGTGCCAGCAGCTTAGATCCTACGTGGGGACCCAATCAGCCCCAGCATTTT.

The rearrangement links TRBV7-3 to TRBJ2-7, with 11 bases identical to TRBD2. V shed 5 bases, J shed 5 bases, and the junction held 14 bases outside the gene matches. Germline loops: CDR1 SGHTA, CDR2 FQGTGA. There are 17 residues in the CDR3. In nucleotides, the CDR3 is TGTGCCAGCAGCGACCTAGCGGGAGGTTCCCTCCCCCACGAGCAGTACTTC. Translation gives CASSDLAGGSLPHEQYF. Variable domain in full (rest from reference TRBV7-3 and TRBJ2-7): GAGVSQTPSNKVTEKGKYVELRCDPISGHTALYWYRQSLGQGPEFLIYFQGTGAADDSGLPNDRFFAVRPEGSVSTLKIQRTERGDSAVYLCASSDLAGGSLPHEQYFGPGTRLTVT.

The chain is built from TRBV20-1 and TRBJ2-3, with TRBD2 identical over 8 bases. Germline-derived CDR1 and CDR2 are DFQATT and SNEGSKA (reference sequence). The CDR3 contains 14 residues. The J segment lost 6 bases and the V segment lost 0 bases, leaving 5 bases of the junction unmatched. This CDR3 is CSARDSGGQDTQYF. In DNA, the CDR3 is TGCAGTGCTAGAGATTCGGGGGGGCAGGATACGCAGTATTTT.

This clonotype was seen a handful of times. J is TRBJ1-5 and V is TRBV7-2; TRBD1 matches at 7 bases. Germline V gene sequence: CDR1 SGHTA, CDR2 FQGNSA. The CDR3 length is 15 residues. With 6 bases clipped from V and 0 bases from J, the junction kept 5 bases outside the gene matches. CDR3 bases: TGTGCCAGCAGTGGACAGGCCTATAGCAATCAGCCCCAGCATTTT. Translating it yields CASSGQAYSNQPQHF.

The chain recombines TRBV28 with TRBJ2-4; D is ambiguous. The length of the CDR3 is 14 residues. V lost 10 bases and J lost 1, with 14 bases in between. CDR1 is MDHEN and CDR2 is SYDVKM in the germline V gene. The CDR3: CATSPHSAKNIQYF. CDR3 sequence (DNA): TGTGCCACCTCACCCCACTCCGCCAAAAACATTCAGTACTTC.

This clonotype was detected many times. The chain is built from TRBV5-5 and TRBJ2-1; no clear D gene. The V gene's germline CDR1 is SGHKS and CDR2 YYEKEE (reference sequence). This CDR3 comprises 13 residues. The V end was cut by 0 bases, the J end by 5 bases, with 6 bases between. The CDR3: CASSLGPDNEQFF. As DNA, the CDR3 is TGTGCCAGCAGCTTGGGGCCCGACAATGAGCAGTTCTTC.

This chain connects TRBV9 to TRBJ2-1; 13 nucleotides agree with TRBD2. The CDR3 length is 15 residues. Germline CDR1 and CDR2: SGDLS and YYNGEE. V lost 6 bases and J lost 6; bases outside the gene matches: 6. The CDR3 sequence: CASNLGLAGVNEQFF. In DNA form, the CDR3 reads TGTGCCAGCAACCTTGGACTAGCGGGAGTCAATGAGCAGTTCTTC.

This clonotype has just a few counts. The rearrangement joins TRBV29-1 to TRBJ1-2, with 8 nucleotides matching TRBD1. The CDR3 is 13 residues long. CDR1 SQVTM and CDR2 ANQGSEA come from the germline V gene. Trimming removed 7 bases from V and 6 bases from J; junction bases left unmatched: 10. The CDR3 DNA follows: TGCAGCGCTAACACGGACAGGGAGAATGGCTACACCTTC. Translated: CSANTDRENGYTF.

The J gene is TRBJ2-3, the V gene TRBV5-5; a weak D match, TRBD2 (6 bases). The CDR3 has 17 amino acids. CDR1 is SGHKS, CDR2 YYEKEE, per germline (reference sequence). V was clipped by 1 base and J by 3 bases, with 18 bases between them. The CDR3 DNA sequence: TGTGCCAGCAGCTTGCGTCTGGGGGGAAGAGGGACAGATACGCAGTATTTT. Protein product: CASSLRLGGRGTDTQYF.

The chain recombines TRBV7-3 with TRBJ1-2, with TRBD1 as a possible D gene (5 bases). CDR1 and CDR2 from the germline V gene are SGHTA and FQGTGA. The CDR3 is made up of 15 amino acids. Deletions cut 1 base from V and 8 bases from J, with 17 bases between. This chain's CDR3 is CASSLMGPQAGGYTF. The CDR3 DNA sequence: TGTGCCAGCAGCTTAATGGGACCCCAGGCGGGAGGCTACACCTTC.

The chain has TRBV20-1 and TRBJ1-2; D gene unclear. V lost 7 bases and J 8 bases, leaving 14 bases between the germline ends. The CDR3 sequence is 11 residues long. Germline V lookup: CDR1 DFQATT, CDR2 SNEGSKA (reference sequence). This CDR3 reads CSGGGVGGYTF. The CDR3 bases are TGCAGTGGGGGTGGGGTTGGAGGCTACACCTTC.

The chain is built from TRBV5-1 and TRBJ1-2, with a possible D match to TRBD1 (5 bases). The ends were cut back, 3 bases at V and 6 bases at J, with 9 bases in the middle. CDR1 and CDR2 from the germline V gene are SGHRS and YFSETQ. CDR3 length: 12 residues. As DNA, the CDR3 is TGCGCCAGCAGCTCTATGGGGGATGGCTACACCTTC. It translates to CASSSMGDGYTF.

This chain connects TRBV4-3 to TRBJ2-1; D not certain. Germline V gene lookup returns CDR1 LGHNA and CDR2 YSLEER. The CDR3 runs 15 residues. Trimming left V 0 bases short and J 1 base short, with 7 bases between. CDR3 DNA: TGCGCCAGCAGCCAAGAGGGCCGGTCCTACAATGAGCAGTTCTTC. This encodes CASSQEGRSYNEQFF.

The V call is TRBV4-3, the J call TRBJ1-2; 10 nucleotides match TRBD1. CDR3 length: 15 amino acids. Germline-derived CDR1 and CDR2 are LGHNA and YSLEER. V lost 3 bases and J lost 7; bases outside the gene matches: 8. The CDR3 DNA sequence: TGCGCCAGCAGCCAGAGACAGGGGGCGATTAGTGGCTACACCTTC. The encoded protein is CASSQRQGAISGYTF.

There are a few counts of this clonotype. One end of the junction varies from germline; a read error may be responsible. The chain uses TRBV5-5 and TRBJ2-3; 10 bases fit TRBD2. This CDR3 region has 16 residues. The V gene's germline CDR1 is SGHKS and CDR2 YYEKEE (reference sequence). The CDR3 loop is CASSGTLAGITDTPYF. DNA of the CDR3: TGTGCCAGCAGCGGAACACTAGCGGGAATCACAGATACGCCGTATTTT.

As DNA, the CDR3 is TGTGCCAGCAGTCCCCGGGGAGGCCGGAATGAGCAGTTCTTC. Translating it yields CASSPRGGRNEQFF. The chain links TRBV12-3 or TRBV12-4 to TRBJ2-1; tentatively, D is TRBD2 (6 bases). The CDR3 sequence is 14 residues long. Between the trimmed V and J ends, which lost 5 bases and 7 bases, there was a span of 15 bases.

This clonotype was detected many times. The chain carries TRBV6-6 and TRBJ1-3; perhaps TRBD1 as D (6 bases). The germline V gene has CDR1 MNHNY and CDR2 SVGAGI (reference sequence). The CDR3 sequence is 12 residues long. Trimming removed 7 bases from V and 2 bases from J, with 6 bases in between. The CDR3, as DNA: TGTGCCAGCAAGGGGGCTGGAAACACCATATATTTT. This codes for CASKGAGNTIYF.

This clonotype is medium-sized in the sample. The gene calls are TRBV7-2 and TRBJ2-3; D remains unclear. This CDR3 has 14 amino acids. V lost 4 bases and J lost 3, with 11 bases in between. From germline, CDR1 is SGHTA and CDR2 FQGNSA. The DNA for the CDR3 is TGTGCCAGCAGCTCGTACCTAGGAACAGATACGCAGTATTTT. Amino acids: CASSSYLGTDTQYF. Full variable domain (rest looked up from reference TRBV7-2 and TRBJ2-3): GAGVSQSPSNKVTEKGKDVELRCDPISGHTALYWYRQSLGQGLEFLIYFQGNSAPDKSGLPSDRFSAERTGGSVSTLTIQRTQQEDSAVYLCASSSYLGTDTQYFGPGTRLTVL.